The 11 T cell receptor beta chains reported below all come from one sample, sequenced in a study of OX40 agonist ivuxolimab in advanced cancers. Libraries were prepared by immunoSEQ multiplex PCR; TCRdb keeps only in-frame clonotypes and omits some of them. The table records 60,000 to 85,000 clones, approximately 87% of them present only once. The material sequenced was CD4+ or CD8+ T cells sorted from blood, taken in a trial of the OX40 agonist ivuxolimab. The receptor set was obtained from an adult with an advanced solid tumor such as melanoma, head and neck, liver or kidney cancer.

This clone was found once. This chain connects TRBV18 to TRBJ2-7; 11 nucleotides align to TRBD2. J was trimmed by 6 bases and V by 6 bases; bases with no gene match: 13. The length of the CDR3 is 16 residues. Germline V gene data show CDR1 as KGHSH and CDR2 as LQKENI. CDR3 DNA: TGTGCCAGCTCCCCTACCTCCGGGACTAGCGGTCCCGAGCAGTACTTC. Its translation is CASSPTSGTSGPEQYF.

The CDR3 DNA is TGTGCCTGGAGTGTAGGGGGGACAGGCTCCTACGAGCAGTACTTC. It codes for CAWSVGGTGSYEQYF. This rearrangement joins TRBV30 to TRBJ2-7; TRBD1 matches at 8 bases. V lost 0 bases and J lost 0; bases outside the gene matches: 4. This CDR3 region has 15 residues. Germline values: CDR1 GTSNPN, CDR2 SVGIG (reference sequence).

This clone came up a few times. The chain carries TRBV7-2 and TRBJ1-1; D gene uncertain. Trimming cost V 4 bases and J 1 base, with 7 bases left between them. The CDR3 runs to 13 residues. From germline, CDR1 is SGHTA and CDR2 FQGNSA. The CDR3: CASSSQWNTEAFF. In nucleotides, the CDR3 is TGTGCCAGCAGCTCGCAGTGGAACACTGAAGCTTTCTTT.

CDR3 DNA: TGCGCCAGCAGCTCCCCCAGTGGAGGGAGGGCTCAAGAGACCCAGTACTTC. The encoded protein is CASSSPSGGRAQETQYF. This chain connects TRBV5-1 to TRBJ2-5, with 7 bases aligning to TRBD2. This CDR3 is built from 17 residues. Germline V gives CDR1 SGHRS, CDR2 YFSETQ. J was trimmed by 2 bases and V by 3 bases; bases with no gene match: 13.

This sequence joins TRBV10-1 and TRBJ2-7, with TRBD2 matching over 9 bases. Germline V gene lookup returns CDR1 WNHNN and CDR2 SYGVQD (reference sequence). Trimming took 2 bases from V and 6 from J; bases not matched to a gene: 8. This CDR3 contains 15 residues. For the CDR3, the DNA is TGCGCCAGCAGTGAGGGTCTTCTAGCGGGGAGCGAGCAGTACTTC. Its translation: CASSEGLLAGSEQYF.

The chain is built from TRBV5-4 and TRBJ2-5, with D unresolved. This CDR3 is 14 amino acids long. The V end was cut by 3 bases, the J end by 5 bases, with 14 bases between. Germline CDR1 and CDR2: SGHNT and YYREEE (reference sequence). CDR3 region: CASSSSLGPETQYF. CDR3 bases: TGTGCCAGCAGCTCCTCTCTAGGTCCGGAGACCCAGTACTTC.

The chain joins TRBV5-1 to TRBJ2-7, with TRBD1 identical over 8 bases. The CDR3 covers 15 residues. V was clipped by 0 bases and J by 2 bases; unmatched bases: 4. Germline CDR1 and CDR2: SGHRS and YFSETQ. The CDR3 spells CASSLDGDRTYEQYF. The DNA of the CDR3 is TGCGCCAGCAGCTTGGATGGGGACAGGACCTACGAGCAGTACTTC.

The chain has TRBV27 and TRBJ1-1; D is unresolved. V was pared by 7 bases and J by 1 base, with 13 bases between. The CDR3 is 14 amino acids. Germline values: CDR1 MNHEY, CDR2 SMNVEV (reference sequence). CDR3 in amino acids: CASTSIGENTEAFF. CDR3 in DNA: TGTGCCAGCACCTCAATCGGGGAGAACACTGAAGCTTTCTTT.

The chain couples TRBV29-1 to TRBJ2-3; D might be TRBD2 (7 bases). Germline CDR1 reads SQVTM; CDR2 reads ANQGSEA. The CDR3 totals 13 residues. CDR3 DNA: TGCAGTGGGGGCGGGAGTCCCACAGATACGCAGTATTTT. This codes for CSGGGSPTDTQYF.

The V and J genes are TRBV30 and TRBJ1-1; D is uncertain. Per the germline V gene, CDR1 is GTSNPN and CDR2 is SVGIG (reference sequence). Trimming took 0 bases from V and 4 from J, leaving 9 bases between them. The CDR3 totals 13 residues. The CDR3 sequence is CAWSVWGGTEAFF. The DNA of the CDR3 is TGTGCCTGGAGTGTTTGGGGAGGCACTGAAGCTTTCTTT.

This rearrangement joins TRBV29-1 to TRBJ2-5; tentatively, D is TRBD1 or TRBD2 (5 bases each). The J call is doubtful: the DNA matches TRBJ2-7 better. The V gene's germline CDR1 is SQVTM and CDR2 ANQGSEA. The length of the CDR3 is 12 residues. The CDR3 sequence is CSAGLRGAEQYF. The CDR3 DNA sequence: TGCAGCGCCGGGCTTCGAGGGGCCGAGCAGTACTTC.